The text below deals with one T cell receptor (beta chain). Its matching antigen is unknown. PBMCs came from about 10 ml fresh peripheral blood. Regions amplified from RNA transcripts were the TCR beta CDR3 regions. Primed by the HTBI set, a first-round RT-PCR was run on the TCR CDR3. A single record per CDR3 protein comes from TCRdb applying MiXCR to the multiplex PCR reads. Among fewer than 550,000 distinct CDR3 sequences, 15% to 18% were seen once, and the ten largest hold roughly 7.4%. This specimen comes from a study of T cells in Graves' hyperthyroidism and ophthalmopathy. General observations from the study: A model of 13 V-J pairs discriminated ophthalmopathy from stable hyperthyroidism. Peripheral blood also featured most of the thyroid clonotypes expanded above 0.001.

Looked up from germline, CDR1 is LNHDA and CDR2 is SQIVND (reference sequence). The CDR3 is 19 amino acids. V gave up 0 bases and J gave up 2 bases; unmatched junction bases: 13. Specimen: blood. This sequence originates from a woman under 30 with Graves' hyperthyroidism. V is TRBV19 and J is TRBJ2-3, with TRBD1 identical over 8 bases. This chain's CDR3 is CASSIEGQGLGRSTDTQYF. The CDR3 DNA reads TGTGCCAGTAGTATAGAAGGACAGGGTCTCGGGCGGTCCACAGATACGCAGTATTTT.